The text below deals with one TCR beta chain. V shed 4 bases and J shed 6 bases, with 13 bases lying between them. In germline, CDR1 is SQVTM, CDR2 ANQGSEA. CDR3 length: 12 residues. The data are from a study of cytomegalovirus exposure and HLA in healthy donors. This PCR relied on a set of 60 Vbeta primers and 13 Jbeta primers. TCRdb's table, derived via immunoSEQ multiplex PCR, lists solely in-frame clones and lacks some. This sample's clone table lists about 210,000 clones. V and J are TRBV29-1 and TRBJ2-7; D unclear. The sequenced sample was PBMCs. This TCR came from a woman in her twenties or thirties in good health and CMV-seropositive. In nucleotides, the CDR3 is TGCAGCGTTGGAACCCCTCCCGGCGAGCAGTACTTC. Encoded protein: CSVGTPPGEQYF.